A single sample is the source of the 25 T cell receptor beta chains below, sequenced in a study of cytomegalovirus exposure and HLA in healthy donors. The PCR employed 60 Vbeta primers together with 13 Jbeta primers. TCRdb's copy holds only in-frame clones and misses some; the assay was immunoSEQ multiplex PCR. The sample records 210,000 or so clones, over 70% being singletons. The sequenced material came from PBMCs. The receptor set was obtained from a woman aged 60 to 75 in good health and CMV-seropositive.

This clone was counted between two and nine times. This chain connects TRBV7-9 to TRBJ1-2, with 8 bases lining up with TRBD1. The length of the CDR3 is 15 residues. The germline CDR1 and CDR2 sequences are SEHNR and FQNEAQ (reference sequence). V lost 5 bases and J lost 3; bases outside the gene matches: 8. The CDR3 here is CASSPQGQADYGYTF. The CDR3 region has the DNA TGTGCCAGCAGCCCCCAGGGACAGGCCGACTATGGCTACACCTTC.

This clone was observed a handful of times. Written as DNA, the CDR3 is TGCGCCAGCAGCCAAGTTGGAGGTGGAAACACCATATATTTT. Translation gives CASSQVGGGNTIYF. The J gene is TRBJ1-3, the V gene TRBV4-1; D is undetermined. Looked up from germline, CDR1 is MGHRA and CDR2 is YSYEKL. V lost 1 base and J lost 3, with 7 bases in between. This CDR3 region has 14 residues.

J is TRBJ1-1 and V is TRBV19; a possible D gene is TRBD1 (5 bases). Trimming removed 6 bases from V and 5 bases from J, with 19 bases in between. The CDR3 consists of 15 residues. Germline CDR1 reads LNHDA; CDR2 reads SQIVND (reference sequence). CDR3 sequence reads: CASRIPTRGVTEAFF. As DNA, the CDR3 is TGTGCCAGTAGGATCCCAACACGGGGGGTAACTGAAGCTTTCTTT.

V gene TRBV6-6 combines with J gene TRBJ2-7; 10 bases line up with TRBD1. The J segment lost 4 bases and the V segment lost 6 bases, leaving 9 bases of the junction unmatched. This CDR3 comprises 15 residues. CDR1 and CDR2 from the germline V gene are MNHNY and SVGAGI (reference sequence). The CDR3 loop reads CASRAGQGLSYEQYF. CDR3 bases: TGTGCCAGCAGGGCGGGACAGGGGTTGTCGTACGAGCAGTACTTC.

The rearrangement uses TRBV29-1 and TRBJ2-2; 10 bases map to TRBD1. CDR1 and CDR2 from the germline V gene are SQVTM and ANQGSEA. The CDR3 runs 12 residues. V shed 8 bases and J 13 bases; nucleotides not matched to a gene: 10. The CDR3 sequence is CSSRTGGEGLFF. CDR3 coding DNA: TGCAGCTCCCGGACAGGGGGGGAGGGGCTGTTTTTT.

About this clone itself: Within the sample, other DNA sequences also encode this same CDR3. This chain connects TRBV5-1 to TRBJ1-1; 7 positions match TRBD1. This CDR3 spans 13 amino acids. The V and J ends lost 5 bases and 5 bases, in that order; junction bases with no gene match: 6. Germline V gene sequence: CDR1 SGHRS, CDR2 YFSETQ. CDR3 in amino acids: CASSPTGNTEAFF. Here the CDR3 DNA reads TGCGCCAGCAGTCCGACAGGGAATACTGAAGCTTTCTTT. Full variable domain (missing parts from reference TRBV5-1 and TRBJ1-1): KAGVTQTPRYLIKTRGQQVTLSCSPISGHRSVSWYQQTPGQGLQFLFEYFSETQRNKGNFPGRFSGRQFSNSRSEMNVSTLELGDSALYLCASSPTGNTEAFFGQGTRLTVV.

The chain combines TRBV9 with TRBJ1-6, with a tentative D call TRBD1 (6 bases). Germline V CDR1 and CDR2: SGDLS, YYNGEE. Trimming removed 5 bases from V and 8 bases from J, with 14 bases in between. The CDR3 has 14 amino acids. The CDR3 nucleotides read TGTGCCAGCAGAAAAGATTCAGGGGATTCACCCCTCCACTTT. Its translation is CASRKDSGDSPLHF. Supplemented by reference TRBV9 and TRBJ1-6, the full variable domain reads DSGVTQTPKHLITATGQRVTLRCSPRSGDLSVYWYQQSLDQGLQFLIQYYNGEERAKGNILERFSAQQFPDLHSELNLSSLELGDSALYFCASRKDSGDSPLHFGNGTRLTVT.

This clone was picked up one time. V gene TRBV28 combines with J gene TRBJ1-1; 9 bases map to TRBD1. The ends lost 7 bases at V and 3 bases at J; junction bases unmatched: 9. Looked up from germline, CDR1 is MDHEN and CDR2 is SYDVKM. This CDR3 comprises 15 residues. The CDR3 loop is CASTFTTGGDTEAFF. The CDR3 nucleotides are TGTGCCAGCACTTTTACGACAGGGGGTGACACTGAAGCTTTCTTT. Full variable domain (remainder filled in from reference TRBV28 and TRBJ1-1): DVKVTQSSRYLVKRTGEKVFLECVQDMDHENMFWYRQDPGLGLRLIYFSYDVKMKEKGDIPEGYSVSREKKERFSLILESASTNQTSMYLCASTFTTGGDTEAFFGQGTRLTVV.

CDR3 loop: CASSLAATSGEAFF. DNA of the CDR3: TGCGCCAGCAGCTTGGCAGCTACCTCGGGTGAAGCTTTCTTT. The chain is built from TRBV5-1 and TRBJ1-1; D is undetermined. V lost 0 bases to trimming and J lost 7 bases, with 13 bases between them. This CDR3 is built from 14 residues. Germline-derived CDR1 and CDR2 are SGHRS and YFSETQ.

The chain joins TRBV10-3 to TRBJ2-5, with 9 bases aligning to TRBD2. The length of the CDR3 is 15 residues. Germline-derived CDR1 and CDR2 are ENHRY and SYGVKD. Germline trimming cut 3 bases from V and 5 bases from J; bases unmatched to any gene: 7. CDR3 nucleotide sequence: TGTGCCATCAGTGACGCGGGGGGGTCTTTGGAGACCCAGTACTTC. It yields the protein CAISDAGGSLETQYF.

The chain joins TRBV7-9 to TRBJ1-2; a weak D match, TRBD1 (5 bases). V was shortened by 0 bases and J by 2 bases, with 10 bases between the two germline ends. The germline gives CDR1 SEHNR, CDR2 FQNEAQ (reference sequence). The CDR3 extends over 15 amino acids. The CDR3 DNA sequence: TGTGCCAGCAGCTTAGCGCAGGGTATCAACTATGGCTACACCTTC. Protein: CASSLAQGINYGYTF.

The CDR3 protein is CASSPPAGPYNEQFF. The CDR3, as DNA: TGTGCCAGCTCACCACCCGCAGGGCCCTACAATGAGCAGTTCTTC. The chain employs TRBV18 and TRBJ2-1, with a possible D match to TRBD1 (5 bases). The CDR3 runs to 15 residues. Germline lookup yields CDR1 KGHSH and CDR2 LQKENI. Trimming cost V 0 bases and J 2 bases, with 8 bases left between them.

V usage is TRBV12-5 and J usage is TRBJ2-1; a weak D match, TRBD1 (6 bases). Trimming left V 4 bases short and J 4 bases short, with 8 bases between. The CDR3 length is 13 residues. Germline CDR1 is LGHNT and CDR2 is FRNRAP. Here the CDR3 reads CASGWGHYNEQFF. The CDR3 nucleotides read TGTGCTAGTGGTTGGGGACATTACAATGAGCAGTTCTTC.

V and J are TRBV5-4 and TRBJ2-2, with 8 positions matching TRBD2. The CDR3 runs to 16 residues. The trim removed 3 bases at V and 0 bases at J, leaving 4 bases unmatched. The germline V gene has CDR1 SGHNT and CDR2 YYREEE (reference sequence). The CDR3 DNA follows: TGTGCCAGCAGCTCCCAGCGGGGGTCGAACACCGGGGAGCTGTTTTTT. Its translation is CASSSQRGSNTGELFF.

The rearrangement joins TRBV7-9 to TRBJ1-1; no clear D. CDR1 and CDR2 (germline): SEHNR, FQNEAQ (reference sequence). This CDR3 is 14 amino acids long. With 1 base removed from V and 3 bases from J, the gap between germline ends came to 9 bases. The DNA for the CDR3 is TGTGCCAGCAGCTTAGGTGCGAGGGACACTGAAGCTTTCTTT. Translated, it gives CASSLGARDTEAFF.

Only a few counts were recorded for this clone. The rearrangement uses TRBV7-9 and TRBJ2-1; 10 nucleotides line up with TRBD1. With V trimmed by 3 bases and J by 0 bases, 8 bases remained unmatched. CDR3 length: 18 residues. Germline lookup yields CDR1 SEHNR and CDR2 FQNEAQ (reference sequence). The CDR3 nucleotides are TGTGCCAGCAGCTTTTGGACAGGGGGTTCGAGCTCCTACAATGAGCAGTTCTTC. It is translated as CASSFWTGGSSSYNEQFF.

V and J are TRBV27 and TRBJ2-7; possibly TRBD1 for D (5 bases). Germline V gene lookup returns CDR1 MNHEY and CDR2 SMNVEV (reference sequence). Trimming cost V 7 bases and J 0 bases, with 13 bases left between them. The CDR3 is made up of 14 amino acids. In DNA, the CDR3 is TGTGCCAGCAAAGGCAGGGTGAACTCCTACGAGCAGTACTTC. As protein: CASKGRVNSYEQYF.

The chain has TRBV9 and TRBJ2-7; TRBD1 matches at 11 bases. Germline-derived CDR1 and CDR2 are SGDLS and YYNGEE. V dropped 0 bases and J dropped 3; count of bases not matched to a gene: 2. This CDR3 has 15 amino acids. In nucleotides, the CDR3 is TGTGCCAGCAGCGTAGAGGGGACAGGGGGCTACGAGCAGTACTTC. Encoded protein: CASSVEGTGGYEQYF.

The rearrangement links TRBV27 to TRBJ1-1; 7 bases line up with TRBD1. With 8 bases clipped from V and 4 bases from J, the junction kept 7 bases outside the gene matches. There are 13 residues in the CDR3. Germline V gene sequence: CDR1 MNHEY, CDR2 SMNVEV (reference sequence). The CDR3 coding sequence is TGTGCCAGCTCAAACCAGGGGGGCACTGAAGCTTTCTTT. This codes for CASSNQGGTEAFF.

The gene calls are TRBV12-2 and TRBJ2-5; TRBD2, as called in the table, went unchecked against the DNA. TRBV12-2 is reported as a pseudogene. The CDR3 is 18 amino acids. CDR3 sequence (DNA): TGTGCAAGTCGCTTAGGAATGGTGAGCGGGAGCGACGAAAAGACCCAGTACTTC. Translating it yields CASRLGMVSGSDEKTQYF.

The chain recombines TRBV5-6 with TRBJ1-1; tentatively, D is TRBD1 (6 bases). Trimming shortened V by 0 bases and J by 3 bases, and 15 bases separated the two germline ends. Per germline, CDR1 SGHDT and CDR2 YYEEEE. The CDR3 is 16 residues long. Here the CDR3 DNA reads TGTGCCAGCAGCTTGGACTTTGGACAGCCGCACACTGAAGCTTTCTTT. It is translated as CASSLDFGQPHTEAFF. Using reference TRBV5-6 and TRBJ1-1 for the parts outside the CDR3, the full variable domain is DAGVTQSPTHLIKTRGQQVTLRCSPKSGHDTVSWYQQALGQGPQFIFQYYEEEERQRGNFPDRFSGHQFPNYSSELNVNALLLGDSALYLCASSLDFGQPHTEAFFGQGTRLTVV.

V gene TRBV2 combines with J gene TRBJ2-3; D is possibly TRBD1 (6 bases). V was clipped by 2 bases and J by 2 bases, with 11 bases between them. Germline CDR1 reads SNHLY; CDR2 reads FYNNEI. The CDR3 has 15 residues. The DNA of the CDR3 is TGTGCCAGCAGTGAAATCCAGGGGCTCACAGATACGCAGTATTTT. This sequence encodes CASSEIQGLTDTQYF.

V usage is TRBV29-1 and J usage is TRBJ1-1, with D possibly being TRBD1 (6 bases). Germline V CDR1 and CDR2: SQVTM, ANQGSEA. There are 14 residues in the CDR3. V lost 4 bases, J lost 1 base, and 13 bases lay in between. Here the CDR3 reads CSVVPGAGNTEAFF. Here the CDR3 DNA reads TGCAGCGTTGTCCCAGGGGCAGGGAACACTGAAGCTTTCTTT. Variable domain in full (rest from reference TRBV29-1 and TRBJ1-1): SAVISQKPSRDICQRGTSLTIQCQVDSQVTMMFWYRQQPGQSLTLIATANQGSEATYESGFVIDKFPISRPNLTFSTLTVSNMSPEDSSIYLCSVVPGAGNTEAFFGQGTRLTVV.

J is TRBJ2-5 and V is TRBV11-2; D is unresolved. Germline V gives CDR1 SGHAT, CDR2 FQNNGV. With 5 bases removed from V and 13 bases from J, the gap between germline ends came to 20 bases. The CDR3 length is 13 residues. The CDR3 DNA follows: TGTGCCAGCAGCCAATATCAAGCCGCCTTGCGGTACTTC. Translation gives CASSQYQAALRYF.

This chain uses TRBV6-5 with TRBJ2-5; TRBD2 agrees at 10 bases. The germline gives CDR1 MNHEY, CDR2 SVGAGI. V gave up 4 bases and J gave up 1 base; unmatched junction bases: 6. This CDR3 is built from 16 residues. Written as DNA, the CDR3 is TGTGCCAGCAGTTTTGTCCTAGCGGGGGTCCAAGAGACCCAGTACTTC. As protein: CASSFVLAGVQETQYF.